This T cell receptor (beta chain) stems from a study of molecular identifiers for immune sequencing clone quantification. Findings of the study overall: The share of molecules held by clones above 20 RNA copies was over 99% in effector cells and under 1% in naive cells.

The CDR3 is made up of 15 amino acids. The V segment lost 1 base and the J segment 6 bases; nucleotides outside the gene matches: 5. Germline values: CDR1 LGHNA, CDR2 YNFKEQ. This clonotype was counted many times. Its antigen remains unidentified. Using its own MiXCR run on the PCR reads, TCRdb lists one record per CDR3 protein. In the table there are about 510,000 distinct CDR3 sequences, roughly 26% of which are singletons. Sequences were obtained from naive CD8+ T cells from blood, with Jurkat cell RNA spiked in. Regarding subset: FACS-sorted CD8+CD4-CCR7+CD45RA+ naive T cells. This receptor was identified in a human donor in good health. Some libraries in this study had Jurkat cell RNA spiked in. The J gene is TRBJ1-1, the V gene TRBV4-2; the match to TRBD1 covers 10 bases. The DNA of the CDR3 is TGTGCCAGCAGCCAAGGACCCGGGACAGGGGCTGAAGCTTTCTTT. This codes for CASSQGPGTGAEAFF.